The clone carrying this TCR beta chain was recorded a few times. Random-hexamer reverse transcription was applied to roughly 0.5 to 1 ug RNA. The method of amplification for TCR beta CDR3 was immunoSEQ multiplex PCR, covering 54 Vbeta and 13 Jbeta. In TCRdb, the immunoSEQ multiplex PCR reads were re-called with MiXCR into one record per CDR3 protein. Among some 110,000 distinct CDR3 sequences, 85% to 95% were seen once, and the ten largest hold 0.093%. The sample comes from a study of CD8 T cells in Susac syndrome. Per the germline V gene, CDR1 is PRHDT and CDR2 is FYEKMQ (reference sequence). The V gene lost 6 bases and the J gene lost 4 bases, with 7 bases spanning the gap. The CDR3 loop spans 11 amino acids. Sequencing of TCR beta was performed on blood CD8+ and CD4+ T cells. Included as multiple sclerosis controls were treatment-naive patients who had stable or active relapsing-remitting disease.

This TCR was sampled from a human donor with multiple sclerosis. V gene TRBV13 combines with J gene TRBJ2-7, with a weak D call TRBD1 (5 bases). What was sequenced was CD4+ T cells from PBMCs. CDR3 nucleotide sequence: TGTGCCAGCAGTCAGGGTTACGAGCAGTACTTC. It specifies CASSQGYEQYF.